Listed below are T cell receptor beta chains from one sample, sequenced in a study of blood T cell repertoires in COVID-19. Assay: immunoSEQ multiplex PCR; the TCRdb copy retains only in-frame clones and omits some. Among some 180,000 clones, around 81% were seen once, and the ten largest hold around 10%. Source material: peripheral blood. These receptors all come from a woman of 80 years or more with COVID-19, enrolled during active disease. The CDR3 runs from the conserved cysteine through the conserved F or W. Each record gives: V gene, J gene, D gene, clone size, CDR3 protein, CDR3 DNA. The D gene is left open where the match is weak. Clone size appears in some rows only: once, few, many, or a class for an expanded clone.

v_call: TRBV2
j_call: TRBJ2-5
d_call: -
clone_size: -
cdr3_aa: CASSLEAETQYF
cdr3_nt: TGTGCCAGCAGTCTTGAAGCAGAGACCCAGTACTTC

v_call: TRBV9
j_call: TRBJ1-3
d_call: -
clone_size: -
cdr3_aa: CASSAGLENTIYF
cdr3_nt: TGTGCCAGCAGCGCAGGGTTAGAGAACACCATATATTTT

v_call: TRBV7-9
j_call: TRBJ1-1
d_call: -
clone_size: -
cdr3_aa: CASSLQGSNTEAFF
cdr3_nt: TGTGCCAGCAGCTTACAGGGCAGCAACACTGAAGCTTTCTTT

v_call: TRBV27
j_call: TRBJ2-1
d_call: TRBD1
clone_size: -
cdr3_aa: CASSLQGAGWNEQFF
cdr3_nt: TGTGCCAGCAGTCTACAGGGGGCTGGGTGGAATGAGCAGTTCTTC

v_call: TRBV6-6
j_call: TRBJ1-4
d_call: -
clone_size: -
cdr3_aa: CASSPTGFEKLFF
cdr3_nt: TGTGCCAGCAGCCCCACAGGGTTTGAAAAACTGTTTTTT

v_call: TRBV7-2
j_call: TRBJ1-6
d_call: -
clone_size: -
cdr3_aa: CASSPREGFAPLHF
cdr3_nt: TGTGCCAGCAGCCCAAGAGAGGGATTCGCACCCCTCCACTTT

v_call: TRBV2
j_call: TRBJ1-5
d_call: -
clone_size: -
cdr3_aa: CASRQGMSNQPQHF
cdr3_nt: TGTGCCAGCAGGCAGGGGATGTCCAATCAGCCCCAGCATTTT

v_call: TRBV29-1
j_call: TRBJ2-1
d_call: TRBD1
clone_size: -
cdr3_aa: CSGGQGALDEQFF
cdr3_nt: TGCAGCGGGGGACAGGGGGCTCTCGATGAGCAGTTCTTC

v_call: TRBV19
j_call: TRBJ2-4
d_call: -
clone_size: -
cdr3_aa: CASSIQGPEDIQYF
cdr3_nt: TGTGCCAGTAGTATCCAGGGGCCCGAGGACATTCAGTACTTC

v_call: TRBV4-1
j_call: TRBJ1-5
d_call: -
clone_size: few
cdr3_aa: CASSRSADQPQHF
cdr3_nt: TGCGCCAGCAGCCGCTCCGCGGATCAGCCCCAGCATTTT

v_call: TRBV15
j_call: TRBJ2-3
d_call: TRBD2
clone_size: -
cdr3_aa: CATSSPGLAEITDTQYF
cdr3_nt: TGTGCCACCAGCAGCCCGGGACTAGCGGAAATCACAGATACGCAGTATTTT

v_call: TRBV3-1/TRBV3-2
j_call: TRBJ2-4
d_call: -
clone_size: -
cdr3_aa: CASSQGLRDRDKLAKNIQYF
cdr3_nt: TGTGCCAGCAGCCAAGGGCTCCGGGACCGGGACAAATTGGCCAAAAACATTCAGTACTTC

v_call: TRBV2
j_call: TRBJ2-5
d_call: -
clone_size: few
cdr3_aa: CASSGVGKETQYF
cdr3_nt: TGTGCCTCGTCAGGGGTTGGTAAAGAGACCCAGTACTTC

v_call: TRBV4-2
j_call: TRBJ2-7
d_call: TRBD2
clone_size: -
cdr3_aa: CASSQVWASGNYEQYF
cdr3_nt: TGTGCCAGCAGCCAAGTTTGGGCTAGCGGCAACTACGAGCAGTACTTC

v_call: TRBV4-1
j_call: TRBJ2-7
d_call: TRBD2
clone_size: -
cdr3_aa: CASSLSPGLALYEQYF
cdr3_nt: TGCGCCAGCTCCCTGTCCCCGGGACTAGCGCTCTACGAGCAGTACTTC

v_call: TRBV5-4
j_call: TRBJ1-3
d_call: -
clone_size: once
cdr3_aa: CASSFGRGSTGNTIYF
cdr3_nt: TGTGCCAGCAGCTTTGGAAGGGGGAGTACTGGAAACACCATATATTTT

v_call: TRBV7-9
j_call: TRBJ2-7
d_call: -
clone_size: -
cdr3_aa: CASSLNPGAGEQYF
cdr3_nt: TGTGCCAGCAGCTTAAATCCAGGGGCTGGAGAGCAGTACTTC

v_call: TRBV28
j_call: TRBJ1-3
d_call: -
clone_size: few
cdr3_aa: CASSFEGTGNTIYF
cdr3_nt: TGTGCCAGCAGTTTCGAGGGAACAGGAAACACCATATATTTT

v_call: TRBV24-1
j_call: TRBJ1-2
d_call: TRBD1
clone_size: -
cdr3_aa: CATSESRGQVDGYTF
cdr3_nt: TGTGCCACCAGTGAAAGCAGGGGGCAGGTCGATGGCTACACCTTC

v_call: TRBV5-1
j_call: TRBJ2-5
d_call: -
clone_size: -
cdr3_aa: CASSLHGTFQYQETQYF
cdr3_nt: TGCGCCAGCAGCTTGCATGGCACCTTTCAGTACCAAGAGACCCAGTACTTC

v_call: TRBV5-4
j_call: TRBJ2-2
d_call: -
clone_size: -
cdr3_aa: CASSVSTGNTGELFF
cdr3_nt: TGTGCCAGCAGCGTGAGCACAGGGAACACCGGGGAGCTGTTTTTT

v_call: TRBV20-1
j_call: TRBJ2-7
d_call: -
clone_size: -
cdr3_aa: CSASATGRSSYEQYF
cdr3_nt: TGCAGTGCTAGTGCTACAGGGCGAAGCTCCTACGAGCAGTACTTC

v_call: TRBV18
j_call: TRBJ2-7
d_call: TRBD1
clone_size: -
cdr3_aa: CASSPRQGTYEQYF
cdr3_nt: TGTGCCAGCTCACCTAGACAGGGGACCTACGAGCAGTACTTC

v_call: TRBV5-4
j_call: TRBJ1-1
d_call: TRBD1
clone_size: -
cdr3_aa: CASSTGTGGYRAEAFF
cdr3_nt: TGTGCCAGCAGCACAGGGACAGGGGGGTATCGGGCTGAAGCTTTCTTT

v_call: TRBV7-2
j_call: TRBJ1-5
d_call: -
clone_size: -
cdr3_aa: CASRPAGDRNQPQHF
cdr3_nt: TGTGCCAGCAGACCCGCAGGGGATCGCAATCAGCCCCAGCATTTT

v_call: TRBV14
j_call: TRBJ2-7
d_call: TRBD2
clone_size: -
cdr3_aa: CASSQEAPGAGYEYF
cdr3_nt: TGTGCCAGCAGCCAAGAAGCCCCAGGAGCGGGGTATGAGTACTTC

v_call: TRBV19
j_call: TRBJ2-1
d_call: TRBD2
clone_size: once
cdr3_aa: CASALAGGPNEQFF
cdr3_nt: TGTGCCAGTGCACTAGCGGGAGGGCCCAATGAGCAGTTCTTC